The 25 T cell receptor beta chains in this list originate from one sample, sequenced in a study of blood T cell repertoires in COVID-19. Clones were read by immunoSEQ multiplex PCR, and TCRdb kept only the in-frame ones, dropping some. The sample holds roughly 250,000 clones, approximately 86% seen once. The sample taken for sequencing was peripheral blood. The source of these receptors is a woman in her thirties with acute or convalescent COVID-19.

The chain joins TRBV5-6 to TRBJ2-5; 8 bases agree with TRBD2. The trim removed 3 bases at V and 1 base at J, leaving 8 bases unmatched. The CDR3 consists of 16 residues. Germline-derived CDR1 and CDR2 are SGHDT and YYEEEE. The CDR3 coding sequence is TGTGCCAGCAGCTCACCAAGCGGGAGTTTCCAAGAGACCCAGTACTTC. Translated, it gives CASSSPSGSFQETQYF.

The CDR3 loop reads CASSQDPAGGSGANVLTF. The CDR3 DNA reads TGTGCCAGCAGCCAAGATCCAGCAGGAGGCTCTGGGGCCAACGTCCTGACTTTC. V is TRBV4-2 and J is TRBJ2-6; D is possibly TRBD2 (5 bases). CDR1 is LGHNA, CDR2 YNFKEQ, per germline. V lost 0 bases and J 0 bases, leaving 12 bases between the germline ends. The CDR3 has 18 amino acids.

The gene calls are TRBV7-3 and TRBJ2-1; 7 positions match TRBD2. The V gene's germline CDR1 is SGHTA and CDR2 FQGTGA. Trimming cost V 5 bases and J 8 bases; bases outside gene matches: 15. The CDR3 loop spans 16 amino acids. The CDR3 is CASSLQAGRFVYEQFF. The CDR3 bases are TGTGCCAGCAGCCTGCAAGCGGGGAGGTTTGTTTATGAGCAGTTCTTC.

This clone is a singleton in its sample. The rearrangement links TRBV5-1 to TRBJ1-1; 9 bases line up with TRBD1. The length of the CDR3 is 16 residues. CDR1 SGHRS and CDR2 YFSETQ come from the germline V gene. J lost 0 bases, V lost 1 base, and 4 bases had no gene match. CDR3 bases: TGCGCCAGCAGCTTGACAGGGGGCTGGATGAACACTGAAGCTTTCTTT. Its protein product is CASSLTGGWMNTEAFF.

The chain employs TRBV19 and TRBJ1-5, with 8 bases lining up with TRBD1. V shed 8 bases and J 3 bases; nucleotides not matched to a gene: 6. Germline loops: CDR1 LNHDA, CDR2 SQIVND (reference sequence). The CDR3 consists of 14 residues. The chain's CDR3 is CASLDRAHNQPQHF. The CDR3 bases are TGTGCCAGTTTGGACAGGGCCCACAATCAGCCCCAGCATTTT. Variable domain in full (rest from reference TRBV19 and TRBJ1-5): DGGITQSPKYLFRKEGQNVTLSCEQNLNHDAMYWYRQDPGQGLRLIYYSQIVNDFQKGDIAEGYSVSREKKESFPLTVTSAQKNPTAFYLCASLDRAHNQPQHFGDGTRLSIL.

The chain recombines TRBV10-3 with TRBJ2-4, with D possibly being TRBD1 (6 bases). Trimming shortened V by 2 bases and J by 8 bases, and 16 bases separated the two germline ends. The CDR3 has 15 residues. CDR1 and CDR2 from the germline V gene are ENHRY and SYGVKD. The CDR3 spells CAISEDEQGYDIQYF. DNA for the CDR3: TGTGCCATCAGTGAGGATGAGCAGGGGTATGACATTCAGTACTTC.

A few counts support this clone. V gene TRBV14 combines with J gene TRBJ2-1; D is perhaps TRBD2 (6 bases). The germline V and J ends were trimmed by 4 bases and 0 bases, with 13 bases remaining between them. The CDR3 contains 16 residues. Germline-derived CDR1 and CDR2 are SGHDN and FVKESK. The CDR3 loop is CASSRPGLSSYNEQFF. CDR3 in DNA: TGTGCCAGCAGCCGACCGGGACTTAGCTCCTACAATGAGCAGTTCTTC. Full variable domain (rest looked up from reference TRBV14 and TRBJ2-1): EAGVTQFPSHSVIEKGQTVTLRCDPISGHDNLYWYRRVMGKEIKFLLHFVKESKQDESGMPNNRFLAERTGGTYSTLKVQPAELEDSGVYFCASSRPGLSSYNEQFFGPGTRLTVL.

The V and J genes are TRBV5-8 and TRBJ2-5, with a tentative D call TRBD2 (6 bases). Trimming cost V 0 bases and J 7 bases, with 7 bases left between them. The CDR3 spans 12 residues. Germline V gene data show CDR1 as SGHTS and CDR2 as YDEGEE. The CDR3, as DNA: TGTGCCAGCAGCTTGGTGGGGGGGACCCAGTACTTC. This translates into CASSLVGGTQYF.

The CDR3 coding sequence is TGCGCCAGCAGCCAAAGGACAGGAACCTACGAGCAGTACTTC. Residues: CASSQRTGTYEQYF. The rearrangement uses TRBV4-3 and TRBJ2-7, with 7 bases lining up with TRBD1. Trimming removed 2 bases from V and 2 bases from J; junction bases left unmatched: 3. CDR3 size: 14 residues. Germline CDR1 and CDR2: LGHNA and YSLEER.

J is TRBJ2-4 and V is TRBV6-1; 7 bases line up with TRBD1. Germline V lookup: CDR1 MNHNS, CDR2 SASEGT. V lost 3 bases to trimming and J lost 3 bases; unmatched junction nucleotides: 14. The CDR3 consists of 18 residues. CDR3 amino acids: CASSDGLTGYGVKNIQYF. The DNA of the CDR3 is TGTGCCAGCAGTGATGGATTGACAGGGTACGGAGTCAAAAACATTCAGTACTTC.

This sequence joins TRBV9 and TRBJ2-3, with 12 bases fitting TRBD2. CDR1 is SGDLS, CDR2 YYNGEE, per germline. J was trimmed by 8 bases and V by 1 base; bases with no gene match: 14. The CDR3 length is 18 residues. The CDR3 sequence is CASSVSPKTSGSLGTQYF. The CDR3 nucleotides are TGTGCCAGCAGCGTAAGCCCCAAGACTAGCGGGAGTTTGGGTACGCAGTATTTT. The full variable domain, with the rest looked up from reference TRBV9 and TRBJ2-3, is DSGVTQTPKHLITATGQRVTLRCSPRSGDLSVYWYQQSLDQGLQFLIQYYNGEERAKGNILERFSAQQFPDLHSELNLSSLELGDSALYFCASSVSPKTSGSLGTQYFGPGTRLTVL.

V is TRBV30 and J is TRBJ2-5; 7 bases align to TRBD2. After removal of 4 bases from V and 3 bases from J, the junction contained 2 bases not matched to a gene. This CDR3 comprises 12 residues. The germline V gene has CDR1 GTSNPN and CDR2 SVGIG (reference sequence). The CDR3 is CAWTSGKETQYF. Here the CDR3 DNA reads TGTGCCTGGACCAGCGGGAAAGAGACCCAGTACTTC.

The chain joins TRBV5-1 to TRBJ2-2; TRBD1 matches at 7 bases. CDR1 and CDR2 from the germline V gene are SGHRS and YFSETQ. The V gene end was trimmed by 4 bases and the J gene end by 0 bases; junction bases not matched to a gene: 18. The CDR3 contains 20 residues. The CDR3 loop is CASSQTGQATPIPNTGELFF. The CDR3 DNA follows: TGCGCCAGCAGCCAAACCGGACAGGCGACCCCTATACCGAACACCGGGGAGCTGTTTTTT.

The CDR3 sequence is CASSIVGTGVYEQYF. CDR3 DNA: TGTGCCAGTAGTATAGTGGGGACAGGGGTCTACGAGCAGTACTTC. V is TRBV19 and J is TRBJ2-7; 10 bases fit TRBD1. V shed 1 base, J shed 3 bases, and the junction held 3 bases outside the gene matches. Germline V lookup: CDR1 LNHDA, CDR2 SQIVND (reference sequence). CDR3 length: 15 residues.

The CDR3 region is CASSFGDSYEQYF. The CDR3 DNA reads TGTGCCAGCAGCTTCGGAGACAGTTACGAGCAGTACTTC. The chain has TRBV7-9 and TRBJ2-7, with a tentative D call TRBD1 (5 bases). The CDR3 totals 13 residues. Per germline, CDR1 SEHNR and CDR2 FQNEAQ (reference sequence). V shed 3 bases and J shed 4 bases, with 10 bases lying between them.

The J gene is TRBJ2-7, the V gene TRBV2; possibly TRBD2 for D (6 bases). The CDR3 extends over 15 amino acids. Germline-derived CDR1 and CDR2 are SNHLY and FYNNEI. V was pared by 5 bases and J by 4 bases, with 18 bases between. The CDR3 DNA is TGTGCCAGCAGTTCCGGGACTCACAAAAATTACGAGCAGTACTTC. Translation: CASSSGTHKNYEQYF.

This chain joins TRBV10-3 and TRBJ2-1; 9 bases agree with TRBD2. Germline CDR1 and CDR2: ENHRY and SYGVKD. With 2 bases clipped from V and 10 bases from J, the junction kept 6 bases outside the gene matches. This CDR3 contains 14 residues. CDR3 coding DNA: TGTGCCATCAGTGAGGTTAGCGGGAGTGGAGAGCAGTTCTTC. Translation gives CAISEVSGSGEQFF.

The rearrangement uses TRBV19 and TRBJ1-5; 10 bases match TRBD1. J was trimmed by 4 bases and V by 9 bases; bases with no gene match: 3. Per the germline V gene, CDR1 is LNHDA and CDR2 is SQIVND (reference sequence). CDR3 length: 13 amino acids. The CDR3 DNA reads TGTGCCAGCCGGACAGGGGGAAATCAGCCCCAGCATTTT. This codes for CASRTGGNQPQHF.

The chain combines TRBV30 with TRBJ2-2; 8 nucleotides match TRBD2. The J segment lost 4 bases and the V segment lost 3 bases, leaving 7 bases of the junction unmatched. The CDR3 has 15 residues. Germline loops: CDR1 GTSNPN, CDR2 SVGIG (reference sequence). Here the CDR3 DNA reads TGTGCCTGGAGCGGGGGGGTAGTACGCACCGGGGAGCTGTTTTTT. Translated: CAWSGGVVRTGELFF.

This sequence joins TRBV4-1 and TRBJ1-4; D is ambiguous. Trimming cost V 3 bases and J 3 bases, with 14 bases left between them. The germline V gene has CDR1 MGHRA and CDR2 YSYEKL. The CDR3 spans 16 residues. The CDR3 DNA sequence: TGCGCCAGCAGCCATTTGGTCGGTGGTGCTAATGAAAAACTGTTTTTT. It codes for CASSHLVGGANEKLFF.

This chain joins TRBV5-4 and TRBJ2-5; TRBD1 agrees at 7 bases. This CDR3 comprises 15 residues. CDR1 is SGHNT and CDR2 is YYREEE in the germline V gene (reference sequence). Trimming removed 2 bases from V and 5 bases from J; junction bases left unmatched: 9. CDR3 region: CASSFWTGQRETQYF. The CDR3 DNA reads as TGTGCCAGCAGCTTCTGGACAGGCCAGAGGGAGACCCAGTACTTC.

This rearrangement joins TRBV9 to TRBJ2-1; 8 positions agree with TRBD2. CDR3 length: 15 residues. CDR1 and CDR2 (germline): SGDLS, YYNGEE. The V segment lost 0 bases and the J segment 9 bases; nucleotides outside the gene matches: 8. This CDR3 is CASSVGGRSEVEQFF. CDR3 nucleotides: TGTGCCAGCAGCGTAGGCGGGAGGTCCGAGGTTGAGCAGTTCTTC.

The chain recombines TRBV6-6 with TRBJ2-1; D is ambiguous. Germline CDR1 is MNHNY and CDR2 is SVGAGI (reference sequence). The V and J ends lost 2 bases and 3 bases respectively, with 2 bases between them. The CDR3 has 12 residues. CDR3 residues: CASSYLYNEQFF. Here the CDR3 DNA reads TGTGCCAGCAGTTACCTCTACAATGAGCAGTTCTTC.

The count of this clone is one. The CDR3 loop reads CASSPGGNYEQYF. The CDR3 DNA sequence: TGTGCCAGCAGCCCAGGGGGAAACTACGAGCAGTACTTC. V and J are TRBV12-3 or TRBV12-4 and TRBJ2-7; 7 bases are shared with TRBD1. V lost 6 bases to trimming and J lost 3 bases; unmatched junction nucleotides: 5. This CDR3 region has 13 residues.

As DNA, the CDR3 is TGTGCCAGCACCGGACAGAGATACGAGCAGTACTTC. It translates to CASTGQRYEQYF. The chain combines TRBV2 with TRBJ2-7; tentatively, D is TRBD1 (6 bases). CDR3 length: 12 amino acids. Looked up from germline, CDR1 is SNHLY and CDR2 is FYNNEI. Trimming removed 7 bases from V and 4 bases from J, with 11 bases in between.